These 32 T cell receptor beta chains were sequenced from one sample in a study of T cells after yellow fever vaccination. TCRdb ran MiXCR on the 5' RACE reads and lists one entry per CDR3 protein. The sample has a few hundred thousand distinct CDR3 sequences; roughly a sixth are singletons. Sample: PBMCs, taken 4 to 6 days after the first yellow fever vaccination. Every receptor here comes from a young man who received the YFV17D yellow fever vaccine.

This clonotype has just a few counts. The genes are TRBV5-1 and TRBJ2-2; TRBD2 matches 8 bases. The CDR3 covers 19 residues. J gave up 2 bases and V 0 bases, and 12 bases lay outside the gene matches. Germline CDR1 SGHRS, CDR2 YFSETQ. CDR3 region: CASSLGQRGTRINTGELFF. CDR3 DNA sequence: TGCGCCAGCAGCTTGGGTCAGCGGGGGACCCGAATTAACACCGGGGAGCTGTTTTTT.

V usage is TRBV7-9 and J usage is TRBJ1-1; D is unresolved. The V end lost 5 bases, the J end lost 4 bases, and 11 bases lay between the germline ends. CDR3 length equals 13 residues. From germline, CDR1 is SEHNR and CDR2 FQNEAQ (reference sequence). CDR3 DNA sequence: TGTGCCAGCAGCCAGCATGGAGGCACTGAAGCTTTCTTT. Translated, it gives CASSQHGGTEAFF. Full variable domain (outside the CDR3, taken from reference TRBV7-9 and TRBJ1-1): DTGVSQNPRHKITKRGQNVTFRCDPISEHNRLYWYRQTLGQGPEFLTYFQNEAQLEKSRLLSDRFSAERPKGSFSTLEIQRTEQGDSAMYLCASSQHGGTEAFFGQGTRLTVV.

The chain employs TRBV18 and TRBJ2-2, with TRBD1 matching over 12 bases. This CDR3 spans 16 amino acids. The V segment lost 3 bases and the J segment 4 bases; nucleotides outside the gene matches: 3. Germline V gives CDR1 KGHSH, CDR2 LQKENI. DNA of the CDR3: TGTGCCAGCTCACCTGGGACAGGGGGCTTCACCGGGGAGCTGTTTTTT. Residues: CASSPGTGGFTGELFF.

V gene TRBV7-3 combines with J gene TRBJ2-1; TRBD2 agrees at 7 bases. CDR3 length: 15 residues. Germline CDR1 and CDR2: SGHTA and FQGTGA. Trimming cost V 0 bases and J 4 bases; bases outside gene matches: 3. The CDR3: CASSLTGGEYNEQFF. The CDR3 coding sequence is TGTGCCAGCAGCTTAACGGGGGGGGAATACAATGAGCAGTTCTTC.

This clonotype was seen a handful of times. The chain links TRBV6-4 to TRBJ1-3; 9 bases are shared with TRBD1. The germline V gene has CDR1 MRHNA and CDR2 SNTAGT. The ends lost 3 bases at V and 3 bases at J; junction bases unmatched: 6. The CDR3 length is 16 residues. CDR3 residues: CASSEDRGIFGNTIYF. In DNA form, the CDR3 reads TGTGCCAGCAGTGAGGACAGGGGAATATTTGGAAACACCATATATTTT.

This clonotype was counted many times. The chain combines TRBV12-3 or TRBV12-4 with TRBJ1-1; no definite D call. V dropped 6 bases and J dropped 0 bases, with 5 bases sitting between them. CDR3 length: 12 residues. The CDR3 sequence is CASRGMNTEAFF. The CDR3 DNA sequence: TGTGCCAGCAGGGGCATGAACACTGAAGCTTTCTTT.

This clonotype was seen a few times. The DNA for the CDR3 is TGTGCCAGCAGCTTATCGGGGGCCGGGGAGACCCAGTACTTC. Translation gives CASSLSGAGETQYF. V usage is TRBV7-9 and J usage is TRBJ2-5; the D gene could be TRBD1 or TRBD2 (6 bases each). Trimming shortened V by 2 bases and J by 5 bases, and 12 bases separated the two germline ends. The CDR3 extends over 14 amino acids. Germline CDR1 SEHNR, CDR2 FQNEAQ (reference sequence).

V usage is TRBV12-3 or TRBV12-4 and J usage is TRBJ2-5, with unresolved D. This CDR3 is built from 17 residues. V lost 4 bases and J lost 1, with 19 bases in between. In DNA, the CDR3 is TGTGCCAGCAGTTCAGTCTCGGACCAACATATCCAAGAGACCCAGTACTTC. Its protein product is CASSSVSDQHIQETQYF.

The J gene is TRBJ2-3, the V gene TRBV7-2, with 12 bases that match TRBD2. This CDR3 spans 15 amino acids. Germline V lookup: CDR1 SGHTA, CDR2 FQGNSA. V was pared by 4 bases and J by 8 bases, with 7 bases of the junction left unmatched. The CDR3 sequence: CASSSTASGGGTQYF. In DNA form, the CDR3 reads TGTGCCAGCAGCTCCACGGCTAGCGGGGGGGGTACGCAGTATTTT.

The chain links TRBV30 to TRBJ2-5; D possibly uses TRBD1 or TRBD2 (6 bases each). Germline V gives CDR1 GTSNPN, CDR2 SVGIG (reference sequence). V shed 2 bases and J shed 4 bases, with 17 bases lying between them. The CDR3 covers 15 residues. The CDR3: CAWSSGALRGETQYF. CDR3 nucleotide sequence: TGTGCCTGGAGTTCGGGGGCCCTACGAGGAGAGACCCAGTACTTC. The full variable domain, in which reference TRBV30 and TRBJ2-5 provide the parts outside the CDR3, is SQTIHQWPATLVQPVGSPLSLECTVEGTSNPNLYWYRQAAGRGLQLLFYSVGIGQISSEVPQNLSASRPQDRQFILSSKKLLLSDSGFYLCAWSSGALRGETQYFGPGTRLLVL.

The chain joins TRBV7-9 to TRBJ1-1; D call uncertain. V lost 6 bases, J lost 8 bases, and 13 bases lay in between. This CDR3 has 12 residues. Germline CDR1 SEHNR, CDR2 FQNEAQ (reference sequence). CDR3 protein: CASSYPRIEAFF. DNA of the CDR3: TGTGCCAGCAGTTATCCCAGAATCGAAGCTTTCTTT.

The rearrangement joins TRBV9 to TRBJ1-1; no reliable D call. The CDR3 loop spans 14 amino acids. CDR1 is SGDLS, CDR2 YYNGEE, per germline. Trimming left V 0 bases short and J 7 bases short, with 13 bases between. This chain's CDR3 is CASSVDGVYSEAFF. DNA of the CDR3: TGTGCCAGCAGCGTAGATGGAGTGTACAGTGAAGCTTTCTTT.

The rearrangement links TRBV5-1 to TRBJ2-5; 7 nucleotides align to TRBD1. The CDR3 runs to 13 residues. CDR1 is SGHRS and CDR2 is YFSETQ in the germline V gene. Trimming cost V 5 bases and J 5 bases; bases outside gene matches: 6. The CDR3 loop reads CASSATGPETQYF. DNA of the CDR3: TGCGCCAGCAGTGCGACAGGGCCGGAGACCCAGTACTTC.

This clonotype was picked up a small number of times. V is TRBV4-1 and J is TRBJ2-2, with 9 bases identical to TRBD1. J gave up 13 bases and V 1 base, and 19 bases lay outside the gene matches. The germline V gene has CDR1 MGHRA and CDR2 YSYEKL. The CDR3 is 18 residues long. The CDR3 DNA follows: TGCGCCAGCAGCCAAGCGTTCCGGGACAGGGCTCGCACCAATGCGCTGTTTTTT. Translated, it gives CASSQAFRDRARTNALFF.

The chain uses TRBV5-5 and TRBJ2-3, with 7 nucleotides matching TRBD1. This CDR3 has 15 residues. In germline, CDR1 is SGHKS, CDR2 YYEKEE (reference sequence). J gave up 6 bases and V 0 bases, and 7 bases lay outside the gene matches. The CDR3 DNA reads as TGTGCCAGCAGCTTGGGACAGGGACGTTTGGATACGCAGTATTTT. Protein product: CASSLGQGRLDTQYF.

This clonotype occurred a few times. The V call is TRBV7-9, the J call TRBJ2-1; the D call may be TRBD1 or TRBD2 (6 bases each). Germline V gene sequence: CDR1 SEHNR, CDR2 FQNEAQ (reference sequence). The CDR3 is 17 amino acids. The germline V and J ends were trimmed by 4 bases and 0 bases, with 16 bases remaining between them. The CDR3 sequence is CASSSVGGGSSYNEQFF. For the CDR3, the DNA is TGTGCCAGCAGCTCCGTAGGAGGGGGAAGCTCCTACAATGAGCAGTTCTTC.

This clonotype has only a few counts. The chain carries TRBV7-3 and TRBJ2-3; no definite D call. The CDR3 length is 15 residues. Between the trimmed V and J ends, which lost 4 bases and 0 bases, there was a span of 11 bases. Germline CDR1 SGHTA, CDR2 FQGTGA. The CDR3 region is CASSSYSMSTDTQYF. CDR3 coding DNA: TGTGCCAGCAGCTCTTACTCAATGAGCACAGATACGCAGTATTTT.

CDR3 loop: CATSGPRLAGETQYF. Written as DNA, the CDR3 is TGTGCCACCAGCGGACCCCGCCTAGCGGGGGAGACCCAGTACTTC. V usage is TRBV15 and J usage is TRBJ2-5; 9 positions agree with TRBD2. The length of the CDR3 is 15 residues. Unmatched junction bases numbered 9, after V lost 5 bases and J lost 5 bases. CDR1 and CDR2 (germline): LNHNV, YYDKDF (reference sequence). The full variable domain, completed using reference TRBV15 and TRBJ2-5, is DAMVIQNPRYQVTQFGKPVTLSCSQTLNHNVMYWYQQKSSQAPKLLFHYYDKDFNNEADTPDNFQSRRPNTSFCFLDIRSPGLGDTAMYLCATSGPRLAGETQYFGPGTRLLVL.

This clonotype showed up many times. The chain links TRBV5-1 to TRBJ2-3; possible D gene TRBD1, 6 bases. CDR3 size: 16 residues. Looked up from germline, CDR1 is SGHRS and CDR2 is YFSETQ. Trimming removed 0 bases from V and 0 bases from J, with 11 bases in between. The CDR3 here is CASSLVQGSSTDTQYF. The CDR3 nucleotides are TGCGCCAGCAGCTTGGTCCAGGGGTCGAGCACAGATACGCAGTATTTT.

This sequence joins TRBV20-1 and TRBJ1-5; D possibly corresponds to TRBD1 (6 bases). CDR1 DFQATT and CDR2 SNEGSKA come from the germline V gene (reference sequence). V lost 3 bases to trimming and J lost 3 bases, with 9 bases between them. The CDR3 consists of 13 residues. CDR3 DNA: TGCAGTGCTAGGACAGGCGTCAATCAGCCCCAGCATTTT. It yields the protein CSARTGVNQPQHF.

This clonotype was detected a few times. The chain combines TRBV5-1 with TRBJ2-2, with D possibly being TRBD1 (6 bases). This CDR3 spans 14 amino acids. Trimming left V 4 bases short and J 4 bases short, with 11 bases between. CDR1 and CDR2 (germline): SGHRS, YFSETQ. CDR3 residues: CASSNTGFTGELFF. The CDR3 region has the DNA TGCGCCAGCAGCAACACAGGGTTCACCGGGGAGCTGTTTTTT.

V is TRBV12-3 or TRBV12-4 and J is TRBJ1-2; 10 positions match TRBD1. J was trimmed by 5 bases and V by 6 bases; bases with no gene match: 6. The CDR3 length is 14 residues. The CDR3 sequence: CASSRTGGDYGYTF. The CDR3 nucleotides are TGTGCCAGCAGCCGGACAGGGGGGGATTATGGCTACACCTTC.

In this sample, this clonotype turned up a few times. The rearrangement links TRBV7-9 to TRBJ1-5; D unresolved. The CDR3 sequence is 12 residues long. Germline lookup yields CDR1 SEHNR and CDR2 FQNEAQ (reference sequence). The V and J ends lost 3 bases and 7 bases respectively, with 7 bases between them. The CDR3 reads CASSFDSQPQHF. CDR3 DNA: TGTGCCAGCAGCTTCGATTCGCAGCCCCAGCATTTT.

A few counts support this clonotype. This chain joins TRBV20-1 and TRBJ1-2, with no clear D. The CDR3 has 12 residues. The V gene lost 5 bases and the J gene lost 1 base, with 8 bases spanning the gap. CDR1 is DFQATT and CDR2 is SNEGSKA in the germline V gene (reference sequence). In nucleotides, the CDR3 is TGCAGTGCTCCGGAGGTTAACTATGGCTACACCTTC. It is translated as CSAPEVNYGYTF.

This clonotype has just a few counts. The chain carries TRBV10-3 and TRBJ2-7; no definite D call. V lost 6 bases, J lost 3 bases, and 12 bases lay in between. CDR1 is ENHRY and CDR2 is SYGVKD in the germline V gene. The CDR3 contains 13 residues. CDR3 sequence (DNA): TGTGCCATCAGAGCCGGGCCAAACTACGAGCAGTACGTC. This translates into CAIRAGPNYEQYV.

This clonotype was observed a few times. The chain has TRBV18 and TRBJ2-1; 11 bases are shared with TRBD2. This CDR3 spans 15 amino acids. V shed 3 bases, J shed 8 bases, and the junction held 6 bases outside the gene matches. Germline values: CDR1 KGHSH, CDR2 LQKENI. CDR3 nucleotide sequence: TGTGCCAGCTCACCTAGCGGGGGGGCTCTGCATGAGCAGTTCTTC. Residues: CASSPSGGALHEQFF.

The V call is TRBV7-2, the J call TRBJ1-2; D not certain. Germline lookup yields CDR1 SGHTA and CDR2 FQGNSA. This CDR3 comprises 15 residues. Trimming shortened V by 4 bases and J by 4 bases, and 16 bases separated the two germline ends. The CDR3 region has the DNA TGTGCCAGCAGCTCTCAGCCGACACCGATCTATGGCTACACCTTC. Residues: CASSSQPTPIYGYTF.

This clonotype was counted only a few times. The rearrangement joins TRBV28 to TRBJ2-5; TRBD2 matches 11 bases. V shed 5 bases and J 5 bases; nucleotides not matched to a gene: 4. The CDR3 sequence is 14 residues long. The germline V gene has CDR1 MDHEN and CDR2 SYDVKM. The CDR3 DNA reads as TGTGCCAGCAGTCCTAGCGGGGGGCCTGAGACCCAGTACTTC. It encodes CASSPSGGPETQYF.

The chain links TRBV29-1 to TRBJ2-1, with D maybe TRBD1 (6 bases). Trimming removed 3 bases from V and 0 bases from J, with 9 bases in between. The CDR3 covers 14 residues. Germline V gene lookup returns CDR1 SQVTM and CDR2 ANQGSEA. CDR3 in DNA: TGCAGCGTTGAGGAGGACAGCTCCTACAATGAGCAGTTCTTC. Protein product: CSVEEDSSYNEQFF.

The chain employs TRBV11-3 and TRBJ2-2; D gene uncertain. Trimming stripped 7 bases from V and 6 bases from J, with 15 bases between. The V gene's germline CDR1 is SGHNT and CDR2 YENEEA. The CDR3 extends over 14 amino acids. The CDR3 sequence: CASTLSDSSGELFF. The CDR3 nucleotides read TGTGCCAGCACCCTAAGCGATTCGTCCGGGGAGCTGTTTTTT.

The rearrangement links TRBV5-6 to TRBJ2-1; D gene ambiguous. Germline-derived CDR1 and CDR2 are SGHDT and YYEEEE. There are 13 residues in the CDR3. Trimming removed 0 bases from V and 15 bases from J, with 16 bases in between. CDR3 sequence (DNA): TGTGCCAGCAGCTTGGCCGGACCCCTATCCCCGTTCTTC. Encoded protein: CASSLAGPLSPFF.

This chain connects TRBV7-2 to TRBJ2-1; D remains ambiguous. V was pared by 1 base and J by 3 bases, with 7 bases between. Germline V gene sequence: CDR1 SGHTA, CDR2 FQGNSA. CDR3 size: 14 residues. The CDR3 bases are TGTGCCAGCAGCTTAGAGGCGCACTACAATGAGCAGTTCTTC. This gives the protein CASSLEAHYNEQFF.